These 27 T cell receptor beta chains came from one sample sequenced in a study of beta chain features in type 1 diabetes. cDNA synthesis used the whole RNA isolate, giving expressed TCRB sequences. The protocol was immunoSEQ multiplex PCR, while the TCRdb copy is restricted to in-frame clones and leaves out a portion. This sample has about 640,000 clones, with roughly an eighth found just once. No antigen has been assigned to these receptors. Findings of the study overall: There was a moderate but significant shortening of TCRB CDR3s in all four CD4+ subsets of Type 1 diabetes patients.

Sequenced material: naive CD4+ T cells from blood. These receptors all come from a man between 25 and 39 years old with type 1 diabetes.

The V and J genes are TRBV30 and TRBJ2-1; possible D gene TRBD1, 6 bases. CDR1 is GTSNPN and CDR2 is SVGIG in the germline V gene (reference sequence). The CDR3 is 13 amino acids. Trimming took 2 bases from V and 6 from J, leaving 11 bases between them. This chain's CDR3 is CAWSRQGINEQFF. CDR3 bases: TGTGCCTGGAGTAGGCAGGGGATCAATGAGCAGTTCTTC.

V and J are TRBV7-9 and TRBJ1-6; 7 bases line up with TRBD1. J was trimmed by 5 bases and V by 4 bases; bases with no gene match: 5. The CDR3 loop spans 15 amino acids. The germline CDR1 and CDR2 sequences are SEHNR and FQNEAQ (reference sequence). CDR3 in DNA: TGTGCCAGCAGCTACGAGACAGGGAATAATTCACCCCTCCACTTT. This codes for CASSYETGNNSPLHF.

This clone has only a few counts. V usage is TRBV5-1 and J usage is TRBJ2-5, with no clear D. The CDR3 extends over 13 amino acids. The germline V and J ends were trimmed by 7 bases and 2 bases, with 12 bases remaining between them. From germline, CDR1 is SGHRS and CDR2 YFSETQ. In DNA form, the CDR3 reads TGCGCCAGCCGGCCGGGCCAACAAGAGACCCAGTACTTC. As protein: CASRPGQQETQYF. The full variable domain, in which reference TRBV5-1 and TRBJ2-5 provide the parts outside the CDR3, is KAGVTQTPRYLIKTRGQQVTLSCSPISGHRSVSWYQQTPGQGLQFLFEYFSETQRNKGNFPGRFSGRQFSNSRSEMNVSTLELGDSALYLCASRPGQQETQYFGPGTRLLVL.

The table lists this clone with a few counts. The chain recombines TRBV7-2 with TRBJ2-6, with a tentative D call TRBD1 (5 bases). The germline CDR1 and CDR2 sequences are SGHTA and FQGNSA. This CDR3 contains 16 residues. The germline V and J ends were trimmed by 3 bases and 2 bases, with 11 bases remaining between them. The CDR3 spells CASSLVQAAGANVLTF. The CDR3 region has the DNA TGTGCCAGCAGCTTGGTACAGGCGGCTGGGGCCAACGTCCTGACTTTC. Full variable domain (remainder filled in from reference TRBV7-2 and TRBJ2-6): GAGVSQSPSNKVTEKGKDVELRCDPISGHTALYWYRQSLGQGLEFLIYFQGNSAPDKSGLPSDRFSAERTGGSVSTLTIQRTQQEDSAVYLCASSLVQAAGANVLTFGAGSRLTVL.

J is TRBJ2-2 and V is TRBV7-3; D may be TRBD1 (7 bases). V lost 1 base and J 5 bases, leaving 11 bases between the germline ends. CDR1 is SGHTA and CDR2 is FQGTGA in the germline V gene. This CDR3 comprises 15 residues. Here the CDR3 DNA reads TGTGCCAGCAGCTTAAACAGGGGAGGTACCGGGGAGCTGTTTTTT. It yields the protein CASSLNRGGTGELFF.

V gene TRBV25-1 combines with J gene TRBJ2-1; D unresolved. This CDR3 is 15 amino acids long. V gave up 1 base and J gave up 0 bases, with 7 bases separating them. Germline V gives CDR1 MGHDK, CDR2 SYGVNS. For the CDR3, the DNA is TGTGCCAGCAGTGAATTGCGGAGCTCCTACAATGAGCAGTTCTTC. The encoded protein is CASSELRSSYNEQFF.

This clone has more than one count but fewer than ten. The chain is built from TRBV7-9 and TRBJ1-1, with D possibly matching TRBD1 (6 bases). V lost 1 base, J lost 5 bases, and 8 bases lay in between. Germline CDR1 reads SEHNR; CDR2 reads FQNEAQ (reference sequence). CDR3 length: 13 amino acids. The CDR3 loop reads CASSLERGTEAFF. Here the CDR3 DNA reads TGTGCCAGCAGCTTAGAGAGGGGGACTGAAGCTTTCTTT.

This clone was counted a few times. This rearrangement joins TRBV6-5 to TRBJ2-2; D remains ambiguous. The CDR3 loop spans 11 amino acids. The germline V and J ends were trimmed by 8 bases and 3 bases, with 4 bases remaining between them. Germline V gene data show CDR1 as MNHEY and CDR2 as SVGAGI. CDR3 loop: CASGDTGELFF. The CDR3 nucleotides read TGTGCCAGCGGTGACACCGGGGAGCTGTTTTTT.

This clone showed up just a few times. The rearrangement links TRBV5-1 to TRBJ1-6; possible D gene TRBD1, 6 bases. This CDR3 has 14 amino acids. Trimming shortened V by 1 base and J by 8 bases, and 10 bases separated the two germline ends. CDR1 is SGHRS, CDR2 YFSETQ, per germline. CDR3 amino acids: CASSLTGMDSPLHF. For the CDR3, the DNA is TGCGCCAGCAGCTTGACAGGGATGGATTCACCCCTCCACTTT.

The chain is built from TRBV6-5 and TRBJ2-3; 8 nucleotides line up with TRBD2. The CDR3 spans 15 residues. The junction had 11 bases not matched to a gene; V was cut back by 4 bases and J by 8 bases. The V gene's germline CDR1 is MNHEY and CDR2 SVGAGI. CDR3 bases: TGTGCCAGCAGTTCTCCGGGACTAGACGTCGGTACGCAGTATTTT. This encodes CASSSPGLDVGTQYF.

This clone was seen more than once but under ten times. The chain couples TRBV7-2 to TRBJ2-7, with 10 bases fitting TRBD1. Germline V gives CDR1 SGHTA, CDR2 FQGNSA. The CDR3 covers 13 residues. V shed 3 bases and J 10 bases; nucleotides not matched to a gene: 6. In DNA form, the CDR3 reads TGTGCCAGCAGCTTGAATGACAGGGGGCACCAGTACTTC. Protein sequence: CASSLNDRGHQYF.

The sample holds a few counts of this clone. V gene TRBV9 combines with J gene TRBJ1-5; tentative D call: TRBD1 (6 bases). Trimming left V 3 bases short and J 15 bases short, with 22 bases between. CDR3 length: 14 residues. The germline V gene encodes CDR1 SGDLS and CDR2 YYNGEE. The CDR3, as DNA: TGTGCCAGCAGCGCGAGGGGGGACTTGGTTTCTTTGCATTTT. Its translation is CASSARGDLVSLHF.

This clone showed up just a few times. V usage is TRBV13 and J usage is TRBJ2-1; D might be TRBD1 (5 bases). Trimming pared 1 base from V and 9 bases from J, leaving 10 bases between. CDR3 size: 13 residues. Germline CDR1 reads PRHDT; CDR2 reads FYEKMQ (reference sequence). CDR3 sequence reads: CASSLAGIGEQFF. The CDR3 coding sequence is TGTGCCAGCAGCTTAGCAGGGATCGGTGAGCAGTTCTTC.

This clone was detected only a few times. V usage is TRBV7-3 and J usage is TRBJ2-7; D unclear. This CDR3 region has 14 residues. CDR1 SGHTA and CDR2 FQGTGA come from the germline V gene. Trimming pared 5 bases from V and 2 bases from J, leaving 13 bases between. The CDR3 spells CASSPDGGPYEQYF. The DNA for the CDR3 is TGTGCCAGCAGCCCTGACGGTGGACCCTACGAGCAGTACTTC.

The chain has TRBV30 and TRBJ1-5, with 7 positions matching TRBD1. Germline trimming cut 2 bases from V and 7 bases from J; bases unmatched to any gene: 11. The CDR3 spans 15 residues. The germline CDR1 and CDR2 sequences are GTSNPN and SVGIG (reference sequence). In nucleotides, the CDR3 is TGTGCCTGGAGTCGGGGACAGTCCCTTCACCAGCCCCAGCATTTT. Translated, it gives CAWSRGQSLHQPQHF.

V and J are TRBV9 and TRBJ2-3, with D possibly matching TRBD1 (6 bases). CDR3 length: 20 amino acids. The V end was cut by 2 bases, the J end by 1 base, with 26 bases between. Germline CDR1 is SGDLS and CDR2 is YYNGEE. The CDR3 DNA reads TGTGCCAGCAGCGTGACCTCAGGACAGCCTAGCTTCCGCGGCACAGATACGCAGTATTTT. Translating it yields CASSVTSGQPSFRGTDTQYF.

CDR3 bases: TGCGCCAGCAGCCAAGAGCAGTTATCCTACGAGCAGTACTTC. Its translation: CASSQEQLSYEQYF. V usage is TRBV4-3 and J usage is TRBJ2-7, with unresolved D. Trimming pared 0 bases from V and 1 base from J, leaving 7 bases between. The germline V gene encodes CDR1 LGHNA and CDR2 YSLEER. The CDR3 sequence is 14 residues long.

This clone was seen a few times. This rearrangement joins TRBV11-2 to TRBJ2-3; a possible D gene is TRBD1 (5 bases). Trimming pared 1 base from V and 1 base from J, leaving 12 bases between. The CDR3 contains 16 residues. Germline CDR1 reads SGHAT; CDR2 reads FQNNGV. In DNA, the CDR3 is TGTGCCAGCAGCTTAGCCGGTCAGGGCGGCACAGATACGCAGTATTTT. Amino acid sequence: CASSLAGQGGTDTQYF.

The rearrangement joins TRBV2 to TRBJ2-1; 8 bases map to TRBD1. The CDR3 is 14 residues long. With 6 bases clipped from V and 5 bases from J, the junction kept 6 bases outside the gene matches. CDR1 SNHLY and CDR2 FYNNEI come from the germline V gene. CDR3 residues: CASRAGQANNEQFF. CDR3 nucleotide sequence: TGTGCCAGCAGGGCGGGACAGGCTAACAATGAGCAGTTCTTC.

In this sample, this clone turned up a few times. The rearrangement links TRBV10-3 to TRBJ2-6; D may be TRBD1 (7 bases). CDR3 length equals 17 residues. CDR1 is ENHRY, CDR2 SYGVKD, per germline. Trimming left V 5 bases short and J 0 bases short, with 14 bases between. The CDR3 sequence is CAISLRQGGSGANVLTF. As DNA, the CDR3 is TGTGCCATCAGTCTTCGACAGGGAGGCTCTGGGGCCAACGTCCTGACTTTC.

This clone was counted a few times. The rearrangement links TRBV4-3 to TRBJ1-2; D unclear. The CDR3 is 13 residues long. The germline V gene encodes CDR1 LGHNA and CDR2 YSLEER. V was cut by 1 base and J by 2 bases, with 5 bases left in between. The CDR3 nucleotides read TGCGCCAGCAGCCAAGTCTTGAACTATGGCTACACCTTC. It translates to CASSQVLNYGYTF.

The chain joins TRBV30 to TRBJ2-3; perhaps TRBD2 as D (6 bases). The CDR3 loop spans 15 amino acids. V dropped 3 bases and J dropped 0 bases, with 13 bases sitting between them. Germline loops: CDR1 GTSNPN, CDR2 SVGIG (reference sequence). The CDR3 bases are TGTGCCTGGAGGCCCTTCGCGGGGAGCACAGATACGCAGTATTTT. Protein: CAWRPFAGSTDTQYF. Full variable domain (rest looked up from reference TRBV30 and TRBJ2-3): SQTIHQWPATLVQPVGSPLSLECTVEGTSNPNLYWYRQAAGRGLQLLFYSVGIGQISSEVPQNLSASRPQDRQFILSSKKLLLSDSGFYLCAWRPFAGSTDTQYFGPGTRLTVL.

A word on this clone: The junction does not match germline at one end; this may be a read error. CDR3 coding DNA: TGTGCCAGCAGCCCACTCGGAGCAGCGGGGAGGCAATTC. This encodes CASSPLGAAGRQF. The chain is built from TRBV7-2 and TRBJ2-7; 7 bases map to TRBD2. The CDR3 is 13 residues long. Germline V gives CDR1 SGHTA, CDR2 FQGNSA.

The chain has TRBV6-6 and TRBJ2-7, with D possibly matching TRBD2 (5 bases). Trimming took off 6 bases at V and 7 bases at J, with 16 bases between the two ends. CDR3 length: 13 amino acids. Germline assignment: CDR1 MNHNY and CDR2 SVGAGI (reference sequence). The CDR3 DNA is TGTGCCAGCAGCGGGCTAGCTACTCGGGAGCAGTACTTC. Translated, it gives CASSGLATREQYF.

This clone has only a few counts. This rearrangement joins TRBV28 to TRBJ1-2; 9 nucleotides line up with TRBD1. Trimming cost V 2 bases and J 4 bases; bases outside gene matches: 5. The germline V gene has CDR1 MDHEN and CDR2 SYDVKM. The CDR3 is 15 amino acids. The CDR3 DNA reads as TGTGCCAGCAGTTTACTGGGGACAGGGACCTATGGCTACACCTTC. It yields the protein CASSLLGTGTYGYTF.

There are a few counts of this clone. The same CDR3 is also encoded by other DNA sequences in this sample. V and J are TRBV18 and TRBJ2-7; D gene unclear. Trimming pared 1 base from V and 1 base from J, leaving 8 bases between. This CDR3 is built from 14 residues. The V gene's germline CDR1 is KGHSH and CDR2 LQKENI. In nucleotides, the CDR3 is TGTGCCAGCTCACCACGCACAGATTCCTACGAGCAGTACTTC. Its translation is CASSPRTDSYEQYF.

This clone was found a few times. The rearrangement links TRBV7-9 to TRBJ1-1, with D unclear. The V gene's germline CDR1 is SEHNR and CDR2 FQNEAQ (reference sequence). There are 13 residues in the CDR3. Deletions cut 4 bases from V and 4 bases from J, with 10 bases between. The CDR3, as DNA: TGTGCCAGCAGCTCGAGCCCGGGCACTGAAGCTTTCTTT. It is translated as CASSSSPGTEAFF.